This TCR beta chain appears in the sequencing data of a study of shared clonotypes between healthy human individuals. Study-wide findings and caveats: Limitation of the genetic and exposure-history diversity represented came from the few donors.

Both subsets, CD45RA+ naive and CD45RA-negative memory, were split from the CD4+ cells. For this clone: The antigen remains undetermined.

Libraries were prepared by immunoSEQ multiplex PCR; TCRdb keeps only in-frame clonotypes and omits some of them. The profile shows a few hundred thousand clones, about 96% of them singletons. V was clipped by 1 base and J by 8 bases, with 17 bases between them. The length of the CDR3 is 15 residues. Per germline, CDR1 SGHTA and CDR2 FQGTGA. The sample taken for sequencing was naive CD4+ T cells sorted from blood. This sample's subset: CD45RA+ positively selected. This sequence was found in a woman aged 30 to 39 in good health. This chain connects TRBV7-3 to TRBJ2-5; D call uncertain. The CDR3 DNA sequence: TGTGCCAGCAGCTTAAATTCCAGCCCTGTGTCAACCCAGTACTTC. This encodes CASSLNSSPVSTQYF.